This is a list of T cell receptor beta chains from one sample in a study of cytomegalovirus exposure and HLA in healthy donors. Clones were sequenced by immunoSEQ multiplex PCR, and TCRdb holds only the in-frame ones, with some missing. This sample has approximately 190,000 clones, with about 80% found just once. The material sequenced was PBMCs. The receptors shown here come from a man in his forties or fifties in good health and CMV-seropositive. Each CDR3 is given without its conserved first and last residue. Each record gives: J gene, V gene, CDR3 protein.

J: TRBJ1-6
V: TRBV6-1
CDR3: ASQLLNSPLH

J: TRBJ2-7
V: TRBV5-1
CDR3: ASSPGASVSYEQY

J: TRBJ2-5
V: TRBV11-3
CDR3: ASSPGTGEQETQY

J: TRBJ2-3
V: TRBV7-3
CDR3: ASSVAGWSTDTQY

J: TRBJ2-7
V: TRBV20-1
CDR3: SAQRDHEQY

J: TRBJ2-7
V: TRBV7-9
CDR3: ASSPGQGTYVQY

J: TRBJ2-3
V: TRBV7-3
CDR3: ASSSTDSNTQY

J: TRBJ1-3
V: TRBV4-2
CDR3: ASSQVTGSSGNTIY

J: TRBJ1-4
V: TRBV6-1
CDR3: ASSEVGGAEKLF

J: TRBJ2-5
V: TRBV19
CDR3: ASSTPSGGQETQY